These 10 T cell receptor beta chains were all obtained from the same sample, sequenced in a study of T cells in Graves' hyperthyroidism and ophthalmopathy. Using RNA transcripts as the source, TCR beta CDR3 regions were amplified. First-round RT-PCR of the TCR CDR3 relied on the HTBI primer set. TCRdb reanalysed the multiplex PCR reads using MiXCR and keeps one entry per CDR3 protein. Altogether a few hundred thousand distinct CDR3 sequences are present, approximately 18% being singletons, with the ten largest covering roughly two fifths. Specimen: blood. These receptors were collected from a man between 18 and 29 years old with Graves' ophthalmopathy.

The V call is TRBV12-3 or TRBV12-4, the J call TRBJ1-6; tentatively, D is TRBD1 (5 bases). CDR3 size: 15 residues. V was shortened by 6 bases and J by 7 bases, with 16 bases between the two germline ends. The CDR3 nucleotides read TGTGCCAGCAGCTCAGACGGGGGGGGAAATTCACCCCTCCACTTT. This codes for CASSSDGGGNSPLHF.

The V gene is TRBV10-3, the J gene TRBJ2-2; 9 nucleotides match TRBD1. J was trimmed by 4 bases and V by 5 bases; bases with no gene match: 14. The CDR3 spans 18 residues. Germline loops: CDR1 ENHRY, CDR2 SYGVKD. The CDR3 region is CAISFSPGQGGGTGELFF. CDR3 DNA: TGTGCCATCAGTTTCTCCCCGGGACAGGGTGGTGGCACCGGGGAGCTGTTTTTT.

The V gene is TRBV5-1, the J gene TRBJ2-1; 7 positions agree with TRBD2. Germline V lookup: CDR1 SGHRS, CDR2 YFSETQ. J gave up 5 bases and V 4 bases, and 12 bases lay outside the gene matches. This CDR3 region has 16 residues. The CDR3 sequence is CASSLDGASGNNEQFF. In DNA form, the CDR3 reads TGCGCCAGCAGCCTCGATGGGGCTAGCGGAAACAATGAGCAGTTCTTC.

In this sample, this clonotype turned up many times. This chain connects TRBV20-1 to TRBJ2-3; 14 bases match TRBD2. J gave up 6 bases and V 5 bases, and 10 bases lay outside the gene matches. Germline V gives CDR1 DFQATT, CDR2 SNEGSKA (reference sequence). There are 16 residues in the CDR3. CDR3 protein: CSASSTSGGAGDTQYF. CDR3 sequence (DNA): TGCAGTGCTTCCTCGACTAGCGGGGGGGCAGGGGATACGCAGTATTTT.

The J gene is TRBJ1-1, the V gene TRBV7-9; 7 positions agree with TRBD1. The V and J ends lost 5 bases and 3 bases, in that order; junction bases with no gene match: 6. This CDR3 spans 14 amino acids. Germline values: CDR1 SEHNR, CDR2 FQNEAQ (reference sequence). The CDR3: CASSRYRGYTEAFF. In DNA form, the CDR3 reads TGTGCCAGCAGCCGGTACAGGGGATACACTGAAGCTTTCTTT.

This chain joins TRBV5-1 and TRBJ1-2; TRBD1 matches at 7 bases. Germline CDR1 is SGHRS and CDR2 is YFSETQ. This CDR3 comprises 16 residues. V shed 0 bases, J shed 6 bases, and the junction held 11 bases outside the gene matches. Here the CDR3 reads CASSLGLWDRRNGYTF. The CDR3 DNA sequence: TGCGCCAGCAGCTTGGGCCTTTGGGACAGAAGGAATGGCTACACCTTC.

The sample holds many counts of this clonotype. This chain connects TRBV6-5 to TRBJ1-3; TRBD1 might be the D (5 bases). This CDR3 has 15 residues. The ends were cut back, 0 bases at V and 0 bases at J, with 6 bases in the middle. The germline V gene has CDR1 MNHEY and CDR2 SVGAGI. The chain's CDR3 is CASSYSRGSGNTIYF. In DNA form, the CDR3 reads TGTGCCAGCAGTTACTCAAGGGGCTCTGGAAACACCATATATTTT.

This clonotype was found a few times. For the CDR3, the DNA is TGCAGTGCTAGGCCCGATAAGGATCCACCCCTCCACTTT. Protein: CSARPDKDPPLHF. The chain employs TRBV20-1 and TRBJ1-6; no clear D gene. Germline V gives CDR1 DFQATT, CDR2 SNEGSKA (reference sequence). The CDR3 consists of 13 residues. The ends were cut back, 3 bases at V and 11 bases at J, with 14 bases in the middle.

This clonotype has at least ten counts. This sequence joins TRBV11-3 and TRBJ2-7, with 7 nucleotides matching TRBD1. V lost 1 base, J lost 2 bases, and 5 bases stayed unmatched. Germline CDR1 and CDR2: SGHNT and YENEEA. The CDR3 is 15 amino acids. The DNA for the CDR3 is TGTGCCAGCAGCTTAGTAGGGGGCATCGCCTACGAGCAGTACTTC. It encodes CASSLVGGIAYEQYF.

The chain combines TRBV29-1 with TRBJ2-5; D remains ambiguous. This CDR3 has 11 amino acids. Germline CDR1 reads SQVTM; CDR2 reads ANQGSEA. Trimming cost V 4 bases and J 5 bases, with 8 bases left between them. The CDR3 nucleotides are TGCAGCGTTGGCCCTGGGGAGACCCAGTACTTC. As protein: CSVGPGETQYF.